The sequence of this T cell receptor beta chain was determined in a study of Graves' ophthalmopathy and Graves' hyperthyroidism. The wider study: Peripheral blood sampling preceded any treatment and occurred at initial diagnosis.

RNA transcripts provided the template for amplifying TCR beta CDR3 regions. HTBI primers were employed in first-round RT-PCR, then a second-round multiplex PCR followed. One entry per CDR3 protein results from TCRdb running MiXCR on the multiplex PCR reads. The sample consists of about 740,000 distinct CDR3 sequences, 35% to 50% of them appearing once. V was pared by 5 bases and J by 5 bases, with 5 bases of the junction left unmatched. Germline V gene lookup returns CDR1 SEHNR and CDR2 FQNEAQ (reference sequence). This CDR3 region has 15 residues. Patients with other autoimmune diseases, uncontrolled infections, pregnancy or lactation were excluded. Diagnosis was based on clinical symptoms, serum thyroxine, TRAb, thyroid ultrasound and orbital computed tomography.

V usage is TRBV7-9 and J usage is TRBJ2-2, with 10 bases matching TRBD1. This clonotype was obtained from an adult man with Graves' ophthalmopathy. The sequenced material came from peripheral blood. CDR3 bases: TGTGCCAGCAGCCCCACGGGACAGGGGACCGGGGAGCTGTTTTTT. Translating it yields CASSPTGQGTGELFF.